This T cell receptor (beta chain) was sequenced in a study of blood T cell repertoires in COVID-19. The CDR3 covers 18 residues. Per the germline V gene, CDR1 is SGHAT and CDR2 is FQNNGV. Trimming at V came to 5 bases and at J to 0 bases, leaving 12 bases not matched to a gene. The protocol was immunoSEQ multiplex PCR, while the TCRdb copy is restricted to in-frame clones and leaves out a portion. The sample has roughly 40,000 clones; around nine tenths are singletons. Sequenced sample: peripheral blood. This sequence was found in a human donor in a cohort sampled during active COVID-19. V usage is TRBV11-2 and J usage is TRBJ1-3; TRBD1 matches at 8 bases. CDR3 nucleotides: TGTGCCAGCAGCCTAAAATCCCAGGGGGCTGCCTCTGGAAACACCATATATTTT. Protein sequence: CASSLKSQGAASGNTIYF.